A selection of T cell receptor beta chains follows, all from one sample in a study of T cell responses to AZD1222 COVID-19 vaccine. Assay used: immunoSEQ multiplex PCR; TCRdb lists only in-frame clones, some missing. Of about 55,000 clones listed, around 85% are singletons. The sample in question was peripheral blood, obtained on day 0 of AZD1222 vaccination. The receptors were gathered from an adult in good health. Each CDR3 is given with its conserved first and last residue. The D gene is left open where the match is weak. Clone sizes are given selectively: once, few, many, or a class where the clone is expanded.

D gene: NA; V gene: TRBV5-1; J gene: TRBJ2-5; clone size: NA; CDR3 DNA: TGCGCCAGCAGCTTGGGTGGCACGGTGGAGGAGACCCAGTACTTC; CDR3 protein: CASSLGGTVEETQYF
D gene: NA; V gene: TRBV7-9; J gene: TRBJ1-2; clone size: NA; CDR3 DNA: TGTGCCAGCAGCTTATATACGGTGGACTATGGCTACACCTTC; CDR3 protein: CASSLYTVDYGYTF
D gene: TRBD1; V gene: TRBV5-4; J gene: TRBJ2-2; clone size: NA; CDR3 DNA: TGTGCCAGCAGCTTGGGAATAGGGGGCGCGGGCGGGGAGCTGTTTTTT; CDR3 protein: CASSLGIGGAGGELFF
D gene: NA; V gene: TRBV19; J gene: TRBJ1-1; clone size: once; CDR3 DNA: TGTGCCAGTACTACCGGGGGCTTGGGACAGAACACTGAAGCTTTCTTT; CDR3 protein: CASTTGGLGQNTEAFF
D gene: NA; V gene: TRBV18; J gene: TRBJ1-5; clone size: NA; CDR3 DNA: TGTGCCAGCTCACGAGACGCCCCGGCAGCCCATCAGCCCCAGCATTTT; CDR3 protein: CASSRDAPAAHQPQHF
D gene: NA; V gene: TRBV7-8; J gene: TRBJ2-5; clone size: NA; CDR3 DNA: TGTGCCAGCAGCTTGCGTGGAGAGACCCAGTACTTC; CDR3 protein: CASSLRGETQYF
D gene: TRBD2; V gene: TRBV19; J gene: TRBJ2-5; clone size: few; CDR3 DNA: TGTGCCAGTGGTGGCGGGGGGGAGACCCAGTACTTC; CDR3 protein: CASGGGGETQYF
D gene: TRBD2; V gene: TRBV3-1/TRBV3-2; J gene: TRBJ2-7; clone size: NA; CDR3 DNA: TGTGCCAGCAGCCCATCTGGGAGCGGGAGGTACGGAAACGAGCAGTACTTC; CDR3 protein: CASSPSGSGRYGNEQYF
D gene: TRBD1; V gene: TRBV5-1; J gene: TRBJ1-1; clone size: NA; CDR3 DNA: TGCGCCAGCAGCTCGGACAGGGGAGACACTGAAGCTTTCTTT; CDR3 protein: CASSSDRGDTEAFF
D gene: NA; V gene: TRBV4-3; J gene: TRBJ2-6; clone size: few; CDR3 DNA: TGCGCCAGCAGCCAAGAAGGTTTCTCTGGGGCCAACGTCCTGACTTTC; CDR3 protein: CASSQEGFSGANVLTF
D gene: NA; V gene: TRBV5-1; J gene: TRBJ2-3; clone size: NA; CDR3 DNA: TGCGCCAGCACCCGAGAGGGTGGGATCACAGATACGCAGTATTTT; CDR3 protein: CASTREGGITDTQYF
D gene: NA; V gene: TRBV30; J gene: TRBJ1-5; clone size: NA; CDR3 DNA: TGTGCCTGGAGTCTCGGAAGCAATCAGCCCCAGCATTTT; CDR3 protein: CAWSLGSNQPQHF
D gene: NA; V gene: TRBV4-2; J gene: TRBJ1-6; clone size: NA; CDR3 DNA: TGTGCCAGCAGCCAGGGCGCCCTCGCTAGGGATTCACCCCTCCACTTT; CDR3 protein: CASSQGALARDSPLHF
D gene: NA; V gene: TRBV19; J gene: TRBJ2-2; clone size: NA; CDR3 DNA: TGTGCCAGTAGTATAGACCGAGCCACCACCGGGGAGCTGTTTTTT; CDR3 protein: CASSIDRATTGELFF
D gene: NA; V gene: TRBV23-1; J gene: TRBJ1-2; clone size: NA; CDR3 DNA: TGCGCCAGCCTCGGAGGTTTTTATGGCTACACCTTC; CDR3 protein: CASLGGFYGYTF
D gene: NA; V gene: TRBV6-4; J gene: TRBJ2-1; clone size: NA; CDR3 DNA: TGTGCCAGCAGTGACTCTCTCGGGGGAAGGTACAATGAGCAGTTCTTC; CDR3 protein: CASSDSLGGRYNEQFF
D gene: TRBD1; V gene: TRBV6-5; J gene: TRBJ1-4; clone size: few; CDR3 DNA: TGTGCCAGCAACCGACAGGGGGGTGAAAAACTGTTTTTT; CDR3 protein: CASNRQGGEKLFF
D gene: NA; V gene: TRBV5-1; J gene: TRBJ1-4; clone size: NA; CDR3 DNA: TGCGCCAGCAGCCCCCCGGGACTGGAGAATGAAAAACTGTTTTTT; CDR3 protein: CASSPPGLENEKLFF
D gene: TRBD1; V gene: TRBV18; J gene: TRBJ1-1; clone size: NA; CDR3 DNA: TGTGCCAGCTCACCCCAGGGGGGGAGTCTTATGAACACTGAAGCTTTCTTT; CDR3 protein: CASSPQGGSLMNTEAFF
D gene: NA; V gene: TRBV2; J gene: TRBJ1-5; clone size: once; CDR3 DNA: TGTGCCAGCACCGGGGACCCTAGCTATCAGCCCCAGCATTTT; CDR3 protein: CASTGDPSYQPQHF
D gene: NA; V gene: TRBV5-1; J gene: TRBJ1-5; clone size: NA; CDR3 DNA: TGCGCCTCCCGGGGGGCAGCTAATCAGCCCCAGCATTTT; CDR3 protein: CASRGAANQPQHF
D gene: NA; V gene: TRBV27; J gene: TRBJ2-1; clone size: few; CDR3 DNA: TGTGCCAGCAGACGGGACACTGTCTCCTACAATGAGCAGTTCTTC; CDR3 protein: CASRRDTVSYNEQFF
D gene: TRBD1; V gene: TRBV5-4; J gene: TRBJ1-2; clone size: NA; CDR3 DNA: TGTGCCAGCAGCTTCGGACAGGAATATGGCTACACCTTC; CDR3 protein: CASSFGQEYGYTF
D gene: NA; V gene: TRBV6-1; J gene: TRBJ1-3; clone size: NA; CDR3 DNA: TGTGCCAGCAGTGAAATAGGGCCAAACACCATATATTTT; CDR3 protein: CASSEIGPNTIYF
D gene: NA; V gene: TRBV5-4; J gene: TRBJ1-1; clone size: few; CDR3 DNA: TGTGCCAGCAGCTTGAAAAACGTGAACACTGAAGCTTTCTTT; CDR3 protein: CASSLKNVNTEAFF
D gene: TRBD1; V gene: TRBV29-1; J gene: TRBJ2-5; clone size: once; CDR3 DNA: TGCAGCGACGGACAGGGAGAGACCCAGTACTTC; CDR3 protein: CSDGQGETQYF
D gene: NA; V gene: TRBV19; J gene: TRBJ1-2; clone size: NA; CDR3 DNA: TGTGCCAGTATCGGGGCTTTTGTGGCTGGCTACACCTTC; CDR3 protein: CASIGAFVAGYTF
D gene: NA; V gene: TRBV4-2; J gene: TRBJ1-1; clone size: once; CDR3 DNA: TGTGCCAGCAGCCAACTCCAGGGCATCGTGAACACTGAAGCTTTCTTT; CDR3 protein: CASSQLQGIVNTEAFF
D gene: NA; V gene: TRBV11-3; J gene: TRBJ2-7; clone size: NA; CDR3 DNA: TGTGCCAGCAGCTCAAGCCCTGACAGGTACGAGCAGTACTTC; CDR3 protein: CASSSSPDRYEQYF
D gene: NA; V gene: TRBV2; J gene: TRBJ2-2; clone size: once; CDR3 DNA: TGTGCCAGCATGAGTCAGGTTGACACCGGGGAGCTGTTTTTT; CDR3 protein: CASMSQVDTGELFF
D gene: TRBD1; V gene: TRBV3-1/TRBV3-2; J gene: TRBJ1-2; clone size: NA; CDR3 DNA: TGTGCCAGCAGCCCAGAATCAGGGGGCCCCTATGGCTACACCTTC; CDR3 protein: CASSPESGGPYGYTF
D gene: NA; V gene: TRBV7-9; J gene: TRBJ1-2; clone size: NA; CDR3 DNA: TGTGCCAGCACCTTGGGTGACGAGCGATATGGCTACACCTTC; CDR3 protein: CASTLGDERYGYTF
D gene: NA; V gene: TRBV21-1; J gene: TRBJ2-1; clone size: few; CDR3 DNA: TGTGCCAGCAGCTTACTAGCGGGAGGTCCCTACAATGAGCAGTTCTTC; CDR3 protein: CASSLLAGGPYNEQFF
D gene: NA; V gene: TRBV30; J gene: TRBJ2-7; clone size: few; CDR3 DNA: TGTGCCTGGAAGGGTCGGCACGAGCAGTACTTC; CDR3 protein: CAWKGRHEQYF
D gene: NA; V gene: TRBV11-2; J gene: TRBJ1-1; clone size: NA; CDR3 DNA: TGTGCCAGCAGCTTATTACAAGCTGAAGCTTTCTTT; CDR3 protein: CASSLLQAEAFF
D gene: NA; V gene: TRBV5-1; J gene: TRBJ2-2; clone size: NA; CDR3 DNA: TGCGCCAGCAGCCTGGACAGAGTCGACACCGGGGAGCTGTTTTTT; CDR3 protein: CASSLDRVDTGELFF
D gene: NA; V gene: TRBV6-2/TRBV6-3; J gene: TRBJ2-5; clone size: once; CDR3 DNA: TGTGCCAGCAGTTACGGGGCGGGGCTGCAAGAGACCCAGTACTTC; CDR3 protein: CASSYGAGLQETQYF
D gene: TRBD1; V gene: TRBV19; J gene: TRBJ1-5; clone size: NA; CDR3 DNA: TGTGCCAGTAGTATCTGGACAGGGGATCAGCCCCAGCATTTT; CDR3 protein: CASSIWTGDQPQHF
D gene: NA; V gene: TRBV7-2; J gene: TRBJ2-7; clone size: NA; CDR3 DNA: TGTGCCAGCAGCCCGCAGCTGGGGCCGACCTACGAGCAGTACTTC; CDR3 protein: CASSPQLGPTYEQYF
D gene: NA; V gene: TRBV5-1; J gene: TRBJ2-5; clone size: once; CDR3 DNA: TGCGCCAGCATGACGGACATAAAAGAGACCCAGTACTTC; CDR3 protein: CASMTDIKETQYF
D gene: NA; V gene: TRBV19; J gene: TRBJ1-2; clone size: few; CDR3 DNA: TGTGCCAGTAGTCCCTCCCTGTCAGAGAGCTATGGCTACACCTTC; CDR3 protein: CASSPSLSESYGYTF
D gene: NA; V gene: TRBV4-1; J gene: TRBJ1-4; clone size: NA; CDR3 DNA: TGCGCCAGCAGCCAAGGGGACATCCGAGAGGATGAAAAACTGTTTTTT; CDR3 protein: CASSQGDIREDEKLFF
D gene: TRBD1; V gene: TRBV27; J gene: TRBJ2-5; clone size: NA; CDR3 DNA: TGTGCCAGCAGTTTGTCAGGGGGAGAGACCCAGTACTTC; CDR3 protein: CASSLSGGETQYF
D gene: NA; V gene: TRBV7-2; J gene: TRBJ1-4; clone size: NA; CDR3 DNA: TGTGCCAGCAGCTTTGGGGATGGGGATGAACTGTTTTTT; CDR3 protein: CASSFGDGDELFF
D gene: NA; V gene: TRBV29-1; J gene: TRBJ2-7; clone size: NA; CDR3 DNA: TGCAGCGTTTCCTTTACTCCCTACGAGCAGTACTTC; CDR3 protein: CSVSFTPYEQYF
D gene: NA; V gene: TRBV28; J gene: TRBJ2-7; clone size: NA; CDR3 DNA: TGTGCCAGCAGTGGAACTCCGACAGGAAACTTCTACGAGCAGTACTTC; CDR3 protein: CASSGTPTGNFYEQYF